The clone carrying this T cell receptor (beta chain) was detected ten times or more. V lost 5 bases and J lost 3; bases outside the gene matches: 7. CDR1 is MNHNS and CDR2 is SASEGT in the germline V gene. This CDR3 comprises 15 residues. It was RNA transcripts that yielded the amplified TCR beta CDR3 regions. A set of HTBI primers served as the primers for a first-round RT-PCR of the TCR CDR3. TCRdb reprocessed the multiplex PCR reads with MiXCR, giving one entry per CDR3 protein. The sample consists of about 690,000 distinct CDR3 sequences, 15% to 20% of them appearing once. The PBMCs were sourced from fresh peripheral blood (about 10 ml). These data originate in a study of T cells in Graves' hyperthyroidism and ophthalmopathy.

Sequencing was done on a sample of blood. The source is a man over 45 with Graves' hyperthyroidism. V gene TRBV6-1 combines with J gene TRBJ2-7, with 10 bases identical to TRBD1. The CDR3 loop reads CASSTSGTGVYEQYF. The CDR3 DNA reads TGTGCCAGCAGTACCTCAGGGACAGGGGTCTACGAGCAGTACTTC.